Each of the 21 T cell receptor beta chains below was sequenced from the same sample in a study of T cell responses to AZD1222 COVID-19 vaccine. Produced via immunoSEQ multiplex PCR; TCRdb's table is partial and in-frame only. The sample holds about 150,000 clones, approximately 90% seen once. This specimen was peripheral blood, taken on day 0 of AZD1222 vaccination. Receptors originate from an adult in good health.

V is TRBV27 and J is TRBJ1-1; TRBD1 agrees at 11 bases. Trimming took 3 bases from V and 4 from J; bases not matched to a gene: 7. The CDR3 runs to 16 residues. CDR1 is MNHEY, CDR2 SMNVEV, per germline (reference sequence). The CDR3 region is CASSFSGQGAITEAFF. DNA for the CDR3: TGTGCCAGCAGTTTCTCTGGACAGGGGGCCATCACTGAAGCTTTCTTT.

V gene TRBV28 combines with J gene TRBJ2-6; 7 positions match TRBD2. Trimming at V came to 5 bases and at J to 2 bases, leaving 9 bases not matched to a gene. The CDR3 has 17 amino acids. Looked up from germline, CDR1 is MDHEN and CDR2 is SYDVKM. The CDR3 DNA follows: TGTGCCAGCAGTGGACCTGGGACTACAGCTGGGGCCAACGTCCTGACTTTC. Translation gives CASSGPGTTAGANVLTF.

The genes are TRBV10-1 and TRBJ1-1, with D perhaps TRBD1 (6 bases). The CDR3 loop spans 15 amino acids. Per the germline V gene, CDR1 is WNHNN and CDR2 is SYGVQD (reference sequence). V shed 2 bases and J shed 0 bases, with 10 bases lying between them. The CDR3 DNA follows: TGCGCCAGCAGTGAGGGGGGCAGAATGAACACTGAAGCTTTCTTT. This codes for CASSEGGRMNTEAFF.

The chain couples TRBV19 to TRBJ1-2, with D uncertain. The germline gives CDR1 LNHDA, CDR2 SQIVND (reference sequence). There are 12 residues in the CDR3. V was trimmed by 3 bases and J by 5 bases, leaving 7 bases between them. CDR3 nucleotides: TGTGCCAGTAGTATGATACGGTATGGCTACACCTTC. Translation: CASSMIRYGYTF.

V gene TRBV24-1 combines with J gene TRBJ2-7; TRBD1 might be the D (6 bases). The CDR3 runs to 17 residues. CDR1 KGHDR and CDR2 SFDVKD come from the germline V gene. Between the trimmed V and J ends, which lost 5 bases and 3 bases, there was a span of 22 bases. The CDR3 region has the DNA TGTGCCACCAGTGGGAAGTCTGGGGGCCCCCTTTTCTACGAGCAGTACTTC. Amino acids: CATSGKSGGPLFYEQYF.

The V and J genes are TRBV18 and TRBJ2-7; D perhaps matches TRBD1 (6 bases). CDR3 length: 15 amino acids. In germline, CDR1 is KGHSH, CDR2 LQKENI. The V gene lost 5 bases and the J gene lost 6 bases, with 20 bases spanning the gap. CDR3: CASSTDRPTTGEQYF. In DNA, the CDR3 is TGTGCCAGCTCAACAGACAGGCCTACTACCGGCGAGCAGTACTTC.

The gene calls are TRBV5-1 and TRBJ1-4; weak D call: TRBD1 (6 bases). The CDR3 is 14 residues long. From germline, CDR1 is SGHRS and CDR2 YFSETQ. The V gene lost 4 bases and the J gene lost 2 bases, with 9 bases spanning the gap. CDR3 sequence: CASSMRGTNEKLFF. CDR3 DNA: TGCGCCAGCAGCATGAGGGGGACTAATGAAAAACTGTTTTTT.

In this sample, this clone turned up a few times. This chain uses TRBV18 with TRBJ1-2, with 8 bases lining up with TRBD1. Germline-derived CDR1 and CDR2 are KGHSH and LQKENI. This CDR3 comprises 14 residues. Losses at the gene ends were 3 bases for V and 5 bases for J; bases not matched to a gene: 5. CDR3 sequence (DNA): TGTGCCAGCTCACCCCCGGACAGGGATTATGGCTACACCTTC. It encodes CASSPPDRDYGYTF.

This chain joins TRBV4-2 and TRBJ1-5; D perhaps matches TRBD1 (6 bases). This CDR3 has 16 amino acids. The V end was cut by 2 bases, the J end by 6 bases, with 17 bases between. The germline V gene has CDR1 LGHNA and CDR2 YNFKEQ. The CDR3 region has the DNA TGTGCCAGCAGCCAACACGCAAACAGGGAAAGTCAGCCCCAGCATTTT. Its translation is CASSQHANRESQPQHF.

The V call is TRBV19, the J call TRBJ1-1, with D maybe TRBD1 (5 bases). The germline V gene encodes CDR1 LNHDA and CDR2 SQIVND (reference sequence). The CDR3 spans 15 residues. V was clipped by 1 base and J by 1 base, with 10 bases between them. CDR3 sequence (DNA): TGTGCCAGTAGTATAGGAGGACACAAGAACACTGAAGCTTTCTTT. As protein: CASSIGGHKNTEAFF.

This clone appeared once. This CDR3 is CAISDAQGNTEAFF. The CDR3 nucleotides read TGTGCCATCAGTGACGCGCAGGGCAATACTGAAGCTTTCTTT. The rearrangement joins TRBV10-3 to TRBJ1-1; D perhaps matches TRBD1 (5 bases). Germline CDR1 is ENHRY and CDR2 is SYGVKD. The CDR3 is made up of 14 amino acids. V was clipped by 3 bases and J by 5 bases, with 13 bases between them.

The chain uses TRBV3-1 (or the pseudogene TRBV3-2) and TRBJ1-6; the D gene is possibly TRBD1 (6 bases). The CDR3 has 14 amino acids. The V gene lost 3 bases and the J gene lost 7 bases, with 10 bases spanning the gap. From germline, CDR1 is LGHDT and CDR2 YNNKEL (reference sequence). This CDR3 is CASSQMGQNSPLHF. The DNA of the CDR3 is TGTGCCAGCAGCCAGATGGGACAAAATTCACCCCTCCACTTT.

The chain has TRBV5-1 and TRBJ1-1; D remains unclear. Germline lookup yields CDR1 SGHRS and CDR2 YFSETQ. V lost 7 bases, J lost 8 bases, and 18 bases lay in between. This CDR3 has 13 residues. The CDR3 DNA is TGCGCCAGCTCCACCGACCCGGAGGGCGAAGCTTTCTTT. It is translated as CASSTDPEGEAFF.

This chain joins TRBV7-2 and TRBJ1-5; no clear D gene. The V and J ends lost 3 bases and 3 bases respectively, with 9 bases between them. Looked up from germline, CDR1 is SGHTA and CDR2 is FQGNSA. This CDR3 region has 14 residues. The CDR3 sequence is CASSLLGINQPQHF. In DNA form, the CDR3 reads TGTGCCAGCAGCTTGCTAGGGATCAATCAGCCCCAGCATTTT.

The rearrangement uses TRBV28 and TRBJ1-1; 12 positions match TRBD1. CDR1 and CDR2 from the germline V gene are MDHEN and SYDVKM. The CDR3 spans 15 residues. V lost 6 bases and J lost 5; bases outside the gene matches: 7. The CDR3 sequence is CASRSGTGGWTEAFF. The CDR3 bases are TGTGCCAGCAGGTCAGGGACAGGGGGCTGGACTGAAGCTTTCTTT.

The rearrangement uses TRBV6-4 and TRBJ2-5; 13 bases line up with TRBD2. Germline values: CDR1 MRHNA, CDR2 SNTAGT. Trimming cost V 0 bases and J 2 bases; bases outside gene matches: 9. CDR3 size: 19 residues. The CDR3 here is CASSDSRTSGRRIQETQYF. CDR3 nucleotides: TGTGCCAGCAGTGACTCCCGGACTAGCGGGAGACGGATTCAAGAGACCCAGTACTTC.

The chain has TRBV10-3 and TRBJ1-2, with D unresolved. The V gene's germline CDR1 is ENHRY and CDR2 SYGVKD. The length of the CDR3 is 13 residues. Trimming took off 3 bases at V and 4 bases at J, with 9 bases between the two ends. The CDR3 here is CAISDSGSYGYTF. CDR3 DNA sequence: TGTGCCATCAGTGACTCGGGGAGCTATGGCTACACCTTC.

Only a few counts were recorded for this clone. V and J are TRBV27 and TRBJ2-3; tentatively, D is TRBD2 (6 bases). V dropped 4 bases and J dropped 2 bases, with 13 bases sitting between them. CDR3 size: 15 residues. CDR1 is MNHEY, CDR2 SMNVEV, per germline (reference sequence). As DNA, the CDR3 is TGTGCCAGCAGTTCCCGGGAGACGCACACAGATACGCAGTATTTT. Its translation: CASSSRETHTDTQYF.

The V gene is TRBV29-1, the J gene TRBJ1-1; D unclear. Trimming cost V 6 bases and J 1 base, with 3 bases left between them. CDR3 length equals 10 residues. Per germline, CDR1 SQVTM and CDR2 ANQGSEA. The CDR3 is CSVANTEAFF. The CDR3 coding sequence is TGCAGCGTCGCGAACACTGAAGCTTTCTTT.

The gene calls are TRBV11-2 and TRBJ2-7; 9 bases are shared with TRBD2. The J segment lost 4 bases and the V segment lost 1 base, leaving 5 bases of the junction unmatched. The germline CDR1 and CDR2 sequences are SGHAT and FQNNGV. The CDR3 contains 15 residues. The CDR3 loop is CASSLGVAGAYEQYF. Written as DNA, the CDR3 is TGTGCCAGCAGCTTAGGGGTAGCGGGGGCATACGAGCAGTACTTC.

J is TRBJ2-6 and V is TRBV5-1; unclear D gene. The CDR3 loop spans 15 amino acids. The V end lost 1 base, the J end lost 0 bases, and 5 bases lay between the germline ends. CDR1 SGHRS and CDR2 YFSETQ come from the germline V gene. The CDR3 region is CASSLSPSGANVLTF. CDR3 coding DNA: TGCGCCAGCAGCTTGTCCCCCTCTGGGGCCAACGTCCTGACTTTC.